The clone carrying this TCR beta chain was seen repeatedly, ten times or more. TCRdb analysed the RT-PCR reads with MiXCR anew, one entry per CDR3 protein. The data contain roughly 940,000 distinct CDR3 sequences, roughly 17% of them seen just once; the ten biggest clones take up under 6.5%. This record belongs to a study of patients and donors after allogeneic stem cell transplantation. The ends lost 7 bases at V and 4 bases at J; junction bases unmatched: 8. The CDR3 is 15 amino acids. The chain has TRBV12-3 or TRBV12-4 and TRBJ1-5, with 9 positions matching TRBD1. Sequencing used blood, either unsorted or a sorted T cell fraction (not recorded which). The clonotype originates from a human donor who was either an allogeneic HSCT recipient or a stem cell or donor lymphocyte infusion donor (not recorded which). It is not recorded whose cells these are; they may come from a transplant donor. The chain's CDR3 is CASKPGTGRNQPQHF. In nucleotides, the CDR3 is TGTGCCAGCAAGCCCGGGACAGGGAGAAATCAGCCCCAGCATTTT.